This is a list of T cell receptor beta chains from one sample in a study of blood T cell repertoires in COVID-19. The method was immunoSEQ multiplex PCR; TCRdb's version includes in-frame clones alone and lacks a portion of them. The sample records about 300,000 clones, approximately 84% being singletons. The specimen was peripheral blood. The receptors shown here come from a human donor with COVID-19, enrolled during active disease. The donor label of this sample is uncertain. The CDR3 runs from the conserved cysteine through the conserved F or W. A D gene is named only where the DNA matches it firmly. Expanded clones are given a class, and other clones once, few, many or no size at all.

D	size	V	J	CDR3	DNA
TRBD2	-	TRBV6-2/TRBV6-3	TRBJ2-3	CASRPSGHSTDTQYF	TGTGCCAGCAGACCTAGCGGGCACAGCACAGATACGCAGTATTTT
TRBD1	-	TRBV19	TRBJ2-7	CASSIAGTGEREQYF	TGTGCCAGTAGTATAGCTGGGACAGGGGAGCGCGAGCAGTACTTC
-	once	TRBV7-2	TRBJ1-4	CASSRTGGANEKLFF	TGTGCCAGCAGCCGGACCGGGGGGGCCAATGAAAAACTGTTTTTT
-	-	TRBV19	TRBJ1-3	CASGVLSGNTIYF	TGTGCCAGCGGGGTATTGTCTGGAAACACCATATATTTT
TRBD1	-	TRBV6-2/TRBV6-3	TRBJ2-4	CASSSGGQGAKNIQYF	TGTGCCAGCAGTTCTGGGGGACAGGGAGCCAAAAACATTCAGTACTTC
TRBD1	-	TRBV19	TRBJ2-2	CASSNDRGNTGELFF	TGTGCCAGTAGTAACGACAGGGGGAACACCGGGGAGCTGTTTTTT
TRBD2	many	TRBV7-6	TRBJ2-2	CASSQNSLAGTNTGELFF	TGTGCCAGCAGCCAAAATTCTCTAGCGGGAACAAACACCGGGGAGCTGTTTTTT
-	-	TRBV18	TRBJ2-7	CASSPGASSYEQYF	TGTGCCAGCTCACCAGGGGCCTCATCCTACGAGCAGTACTTC
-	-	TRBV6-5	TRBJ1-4	CASSISNPNEKLFF	TGTGCCAGCAGCATTAGCAATCCTAATGAAAAACTGTTTTTT
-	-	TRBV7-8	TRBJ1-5	CAIGRVGQPQHF	TGTGCCATCGGCAGGGTCGGTCAGCCCCAGCATTTT
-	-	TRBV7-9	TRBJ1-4	CASSLTLLPENEKLFF	TGTGCCAGCAGCTTAACGCTCCTTCCCGAGAATGAAAAACTGTTTTTT
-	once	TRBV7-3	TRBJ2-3	CASSPGYYTDTQYF	TGTGCCAGCAGCCCGGGGTATTACACAGATACGCAGTATTTT
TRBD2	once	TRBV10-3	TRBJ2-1	CAISPGLAEYNEQFF	TGTGCCATCAGCCCGGGACTAGCGGAATACAATGAGCAGTTCTTC
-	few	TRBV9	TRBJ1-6	CASSVPIDSFHSPLHF	TGTGCCAGCAGCGTACCGATCGACAGTTTCCATTCACCCCTCCACTTT
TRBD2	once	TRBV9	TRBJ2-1	CASSVGIRTSGDDSYNEQFF	TGTGCCAGCAGCGTAGGGATTAGGACTAGCGGGGATGACTCCTACAATGAGCAGTTCTTC
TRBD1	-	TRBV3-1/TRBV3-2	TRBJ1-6	CASSQDGRGVPNSPLHF	TGTGCCAGCAGCCAAGATGGCAGGGGGGTCCCCAATTCACCCCTCCACTTT
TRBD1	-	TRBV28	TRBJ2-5	CASSPDRGRGETQYF	TGTGCCAGCAGTCCGGACAGGGGGCGCGGGGAGACCCAGTACTTC
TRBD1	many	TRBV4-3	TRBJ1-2	CASSQEGQRVRGYTF	TGCGCCAGCAGCCAAGAGGGACAGCGAGTCCGTGGCTACACCTTC
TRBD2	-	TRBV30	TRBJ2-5	CAWGLAGELETQYF	TGTGCCTGGGGACTAGCGGGAGAATTAGAGACCCAGTACTTC
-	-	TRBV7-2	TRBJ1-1	CASSLYGGVNTEAFF	TGTGCCAGCAGCTTATACGGCGGAGTTAACACTGAAGCTTTCTTT
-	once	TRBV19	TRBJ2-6	CASSMGGSGLSGANVLTF	TGTGCCAGTAGTATGGGGGGTTCAGGCCTCTCTGGGGCCAACGTCCTGACTTTC
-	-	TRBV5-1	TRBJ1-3	CASSLTGPQPSGNTIYF	TGCGCCAGCAGCTTAACAGGACCTCAGCCCTCTGGAAACACCATATATTTT
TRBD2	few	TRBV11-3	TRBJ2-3	CASSARTSGIGTDTQYF	TGTGCCAGCAGCGCCCGGACTAGCGGGATAGGCACAGATACGCAGTATTTT
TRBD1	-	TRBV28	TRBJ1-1	CASSAGTGGRNTEAFF	TGTGCCAGCAGTGCCGGGACAGGGGGGCGGAACACTGAAGCTTTCTTT
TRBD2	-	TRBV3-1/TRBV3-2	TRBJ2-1	CASSQGGGRAYNEQFF	TGTGCCAGCAGCCAAGGGGGCGGGAGGGCCTACAATGAGCAGTTCTTC
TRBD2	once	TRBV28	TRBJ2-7	CASSPGTSVYEQYF	TGTGCCAGCAGTCCCGGGACTAGCGTCTACGAGCAGTACTTC
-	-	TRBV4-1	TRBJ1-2	CASSQDINYGYTF	TGCGCCAGCAGCCAAGACATTAACTATGGCTACACCTTC
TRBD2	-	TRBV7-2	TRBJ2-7	CASSLAGGTYEQYF	TGTGCCAGCAGCTTAGCCGGGGGGACCTACGAGCAGTACTTC
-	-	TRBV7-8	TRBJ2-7	CASSLDNNFYEQYF	TGTGCCAGCAGCTTAGATAACAATTTCTACGAGCAGTACTTC
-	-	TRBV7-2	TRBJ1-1	CASIRAGNWAEAFF	TGTGCCAGCATACGCGCGGGGAACTGGGCTGAAGCTTTCTTT
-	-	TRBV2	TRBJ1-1	CASSELGVWNTEAFF	TGTGCCAGCAGTGAACTAGGGGTTTGGAACACTGAAGCTTTCTTT
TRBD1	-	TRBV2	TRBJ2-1	CASSGRTGRDEQFF	TGTGCCAGCAGCGGCCGGACAGGTAGGGATGAGCAGTTCTTC
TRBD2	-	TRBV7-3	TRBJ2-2	CASSLTGTSFGGELFF	TGTGCCAGCAGCTTAACAGGGACTAGCTTCGGCGGGGAGCTGTTTTTT
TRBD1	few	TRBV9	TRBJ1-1	CASSANRGVNTEAFF	TGTGCCAGCAGCGCGAACAGGGGAGTAAACACTGAAGCTTTCTTT
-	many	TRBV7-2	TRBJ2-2	CASSLQGGELFF	TGTGCCAGCAGCCTGCAGGGTGGGGAGCTGTTTTTT
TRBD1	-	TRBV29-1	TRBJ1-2	CSVRTGTYGYTF	TGCAGCGTTCGGACAGGAACTTATGGCTACACCTTC
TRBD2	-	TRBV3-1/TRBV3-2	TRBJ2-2	CASSQGAGGRTGELFF	TGTGCCAGCAGCCAGGGAGCGGGGGGGCGTACCGGGGAGCTGTTTTTT
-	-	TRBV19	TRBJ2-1	CASSMRKSSYNEQFF	TGTGCCAGTAGTATGAGGAAGAGCTCCTACAATGAGCAGTTCTTC
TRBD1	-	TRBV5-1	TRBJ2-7	CASSLELGTAYEQYF	TGCGCCAGCAGCTTGGAACTCGGGACAGCCTACGAGCAGTACTTC
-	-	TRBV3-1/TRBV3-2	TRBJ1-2	CASSQDLLYGYTF	TGTGCCAGCAGCCAAGACCTCCTATATGGCTACACCTTC
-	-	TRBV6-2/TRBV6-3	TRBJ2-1	CASSAGASYNEQFF	TGTGCCAGCAGTGCAGGGGCGTCCTACAATGAGCAGTTCTTC
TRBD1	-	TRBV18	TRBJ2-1	CASSPRTGTDLYNEQFF	TGTGCCAGCTCACCACGGACCGGGACAGACCTCTACAATGAGCAGTTCTTC
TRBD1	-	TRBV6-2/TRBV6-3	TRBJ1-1	CASSYFGTGNTEAFF	TGTGCCAGCAGTTACTTTGGGACAGGGAACACTGAAGCTTTCTTT
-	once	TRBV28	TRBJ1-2	CASNPTGSDYGYTF	TGTGCCAGCAACCCCACAGGGTCTGACTATGGCTACACCTTC
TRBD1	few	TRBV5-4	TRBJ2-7	CASSGTENYEQYF	TGTGCCAGCAGCGGGACAGAGAACTACGAGCAGTACTTC
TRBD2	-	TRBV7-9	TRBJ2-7	CASSLSGTSGIYEQYF	TGTGCCAGCAGCCTTTCGGGGACTAGCGGGATCTACGAGCAGTACTTC
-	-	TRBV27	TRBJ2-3	CASGGAAGTDTQYF	TGTGCCAGCGGCGGTGCCGCGGGCACAGATACGCAGTATTTT
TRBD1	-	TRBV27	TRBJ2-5	CASSFQGAQETQYF	TGTGCCAGCAGTTTCCAGGGGGCCCAAGAGACCCAGTACTTC
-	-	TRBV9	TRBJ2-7	CASSSQGSSYEQYF	TGTGCCAGCAGCTCTCAGGGGAGCTCCTACGAGCAGTACTTC
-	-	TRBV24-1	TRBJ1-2	CATSERYGYTF	TGTGCCACCAGTGAGCGCTATGGCTACACCTTC
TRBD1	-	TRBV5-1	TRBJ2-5	CASSLTPGQGQETQYF	TGCGCCAGCAGCTTGACGCCGGGACAGGGACAAGAGACCCAGTACTTC